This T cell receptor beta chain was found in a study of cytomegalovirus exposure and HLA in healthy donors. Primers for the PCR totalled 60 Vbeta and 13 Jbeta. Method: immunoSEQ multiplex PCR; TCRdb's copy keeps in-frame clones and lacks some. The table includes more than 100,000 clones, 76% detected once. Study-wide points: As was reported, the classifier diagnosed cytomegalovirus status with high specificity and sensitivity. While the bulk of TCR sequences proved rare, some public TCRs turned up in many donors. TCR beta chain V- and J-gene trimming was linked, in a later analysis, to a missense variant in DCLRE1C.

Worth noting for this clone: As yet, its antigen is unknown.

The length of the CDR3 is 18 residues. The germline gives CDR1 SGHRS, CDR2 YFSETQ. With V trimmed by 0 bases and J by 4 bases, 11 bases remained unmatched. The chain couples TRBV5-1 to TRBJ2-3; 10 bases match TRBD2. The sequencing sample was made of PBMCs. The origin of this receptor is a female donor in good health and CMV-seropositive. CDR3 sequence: CASSLAASSGRLPDTQYF. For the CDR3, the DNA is TGCGCCAGCAGCTTGGCCGCCTCTAGCGGGAGATTGCCAGATACGCAGTATTTT.